Sequencing of this T cell receptor (beta chain) was carried out in a study of blood T cell repertoires in COVID-19. Produced via immunoSEQ multiplex PCR; TCRdb's table is partial and in-frame only. In the table there are about 140,000 clones, around 84% of which are singletons. Germline V CDR1 and CDR2: LGHDT, YNNKEL (reference sequence). The V end was cut by 4 bases, the J end by 1 base, with 10 bases between. CDR3 length equals 14 residues. The sample consisted of peripheral blood. The V call is TRBV3-1 (or the pseudogene TRBV3-2), the J call TRBJ1-1; D call uncertain. The TCR was taken from a human donor in a cohort sampled during active COVID-19. The CDR3: CASSPHLGNTEAFF. CDR3 nucleotide sequence: TGTGCCAGCAGCCCTCATCTCGGGAACACTGAAGCTTTCTTT.